Listed below are T cell receptor beta chains from one sample, sequenced in a study of STAT5B mutations in CD4+ large granular lymphocyte leukemia. Sequencing was performed with immunoSEQ multiplex PCR; in TCRdb, only in-frame clones are kept and a portion is missing. The data contain 30,000 to 35,000 clones, about 65% of them singletons. Sequenced input: CD4+ T cells from blood buffy coats. The receptors were gathered from a human donor in good health. CDR3s include the opening cysteine and the closing phenylalanine or tryptophan. The order of the fields is J gene, clone size, V gene, D gene, CDR3 DNA, CDR3 protein. The D gene is left open where the match is weak. Some rows mark clone size as missing; the rest say once, few, many or name a class of expanded clone.

>TRBJ1-1|medium-sized|TRBV18|-
TGTGCCAGCTCACCACTCCAGGAGGGCACTGAAGCTTTCTTT
CASSPLQEGTEAFF
>TRBJ1-1|few|TRBV20-1|-
TGCAGTGCTAGAGCCCCCAGTGAAGCTTTCTTT
CSARAPSEAFF
>TRBJ2-3|once|TRBV27|TRBD1
TGTGCCAGCAGAAAGGGGGACAGGGGGTTAACAGATACGCAGTATTTT
CASRKGDRGLTDTQYF
>TRBJ1-2|-|TRBV14|-
TGTGCCAGCAGCCATACAGGGAATGGCTACACCTTC
CASSHTGNGYTF
>TRBJ1-5|-|TRBV27|-
TGTGCCAGCAGCCCTGACTTAGCCAATCAGCCCCAGCATTTT
CASSPDLANQPQHF
>TRBJ2-2|-|TRBV29-1|-
TGCAGCGTTGCCCCCGTAAAAACTCCCACCGGGGAGCTGTTTTTT
CSVAPVKTPTGELFF
>TRBJ2-1|-|TRBV27|TRBD1
TGTGCCAGCAGTCCCGGGACAGGGGCCTACAATGAGCAGTTCTTC
CASSPGTGAYNEQFF
>TRBJ2-7|once|TRBV4-1|-
TGCGCCAGCAGCCAGCAGGGCTCCTACGAGCAGTACTTC
CASSQQGSYEQYF
>TRBJ1-1|-|TRBV15|TRBD1
TGTGCCACCAGCATACAAAACAGGGGTAGCGTAGCTTTCTTT
CATSIQNRGSVAFF
>TRBJ1-2|-|TRBV19|TRBD1
TGTGCCGGAAGAAGGACAGGCCCGGGTTATGGCTACACCTTC
CAGRRTGPGYGYTF
>TRBJ1-5|few|TRBV5-6|-
TGTGCCAGCAGCTCGGGGGAGTATCAGCCCCAGCATTTT
CASSSGEYQPQHF
>TRBJ1-6|-|TRBV7-9|-
TGTGCCAGCAGCTTAGGGATTAGTGGGAATTCACCCCTCCACTTT
CASSLGISGNSPLHF
>TRBJ2-3|-|TRBV28|TRBD2
TGTGCCAGCAGGGACATAGCGGGGGGCACAGATACGCAGTATTTT
CASRDIAGGTDTQYF
>TRBJ2-3|-|TRBV4-2|TRBD2
TGTGCCAGCAGCCAATTTCTTGGGGGGGGGTCAGGAGATACGCAGTATTTT
CASSQFLGGGSGDTQYF
>TRBJ2-7|-|TRBV7-3|-
TGTGCCAGCAGCGAAACAGAAGTCCTCTCCTACGAGCAGTACTTC
CASSETEVLSYEQYF
>TRBJ2-5|-|TRBV6-5|-
TGTGCCAGCAGTTATTGGGGGGAGACCCAGTACTTC
CASSYWGETQYF
>TRBJ1-1|-|TRBV29-1|TRBD1
TGCAGCACCCAAGACAGGGTGGGGGATGCTTTCTTT
CSTQDRVGDAFF
>TRBJ1-6|-|TRBV4-3|TRBD1
TGCGCCAGCAGCCAAGAGGGGACAGGCCGTAATTCACCCCTCCACTTT
CASSQEGTGRNSPLHF
>TRBJ2-1|-|TRBV7-9|TRBD1
TGTGCCAGCAGCTGGGGACAGACCTACAATGAGCAGTTCTTC
CASSWGQTYNEQFF
>TRBJ2-2|-|TRBV7-3|-
TGTGCCAGCAGCCCCCTCGACACCGGGGAGCTGTTTTTT
CASSPLDTGELFF
>TRBJ2-5|-|TRBV7-6|-
TGTGCCAGCAGCTTAGTTGATACAGTGTCTAAAGAGACCCAGTACTTC
CASSLVDTVSKETQYF
>TRBJ1-2|-|TRBV14|TRBD1
TGTGCCAGCAGCTCATCCCGGAGGGACAGGGAAGGGCGGTATGGCTACACCTTC
CASSSSRRDREGRYGYTF
>TRBJ1-2|-|TRBV7-9|TRBD1
TGTGCCAGCAGCTGGGACAGGGGCTATGGCTACACCTTC
CASSWDRGYGYTF
>TRBJ2-3|-|TRBV5-1|TRBD2
TGCGCCAGCAGCTTGGCTAGCGGGAACGCAGATACGCAGTATTTT
CASSLASGNADTQYF
>TRBJ1-1|-|TRBV6-6|TRBD1
TGTGCCAGCAGTTACGAAGGGACAGGGGCCGGATATACGGCTTTCTTT
CASSYEGTGAGYTAFF
>TRBJ1-2|-|TRBV4-1|-
TGCGCCAGCAGCCAGGTGTTCCCCGCGGGACAAAAGGGCTACACCTTC
CASSQVFPAGQKGYTF